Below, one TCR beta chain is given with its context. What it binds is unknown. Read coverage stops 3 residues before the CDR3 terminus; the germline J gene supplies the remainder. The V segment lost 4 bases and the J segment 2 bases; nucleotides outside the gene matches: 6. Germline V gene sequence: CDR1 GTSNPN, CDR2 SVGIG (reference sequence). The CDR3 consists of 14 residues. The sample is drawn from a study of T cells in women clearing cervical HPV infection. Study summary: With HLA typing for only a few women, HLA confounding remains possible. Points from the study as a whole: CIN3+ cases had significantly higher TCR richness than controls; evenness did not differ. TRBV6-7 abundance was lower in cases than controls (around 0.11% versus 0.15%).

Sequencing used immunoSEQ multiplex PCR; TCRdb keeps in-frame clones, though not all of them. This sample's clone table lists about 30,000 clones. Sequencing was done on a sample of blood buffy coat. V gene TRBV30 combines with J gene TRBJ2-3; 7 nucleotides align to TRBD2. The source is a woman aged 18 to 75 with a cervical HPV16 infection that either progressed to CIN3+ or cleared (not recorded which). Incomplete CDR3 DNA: TGTGCCTGGACCGAGAAGCGGGACACAGATACG. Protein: CAWTEKRDTDT. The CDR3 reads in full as CAWTEKRDTDTQYF.